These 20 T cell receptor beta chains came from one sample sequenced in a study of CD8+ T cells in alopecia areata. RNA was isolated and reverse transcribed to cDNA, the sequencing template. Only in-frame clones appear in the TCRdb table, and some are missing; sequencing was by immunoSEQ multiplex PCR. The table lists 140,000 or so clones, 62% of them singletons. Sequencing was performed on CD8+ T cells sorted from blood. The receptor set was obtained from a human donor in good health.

CDR3 bases: TGTGCCACCAGCAGTGGTCAGGGGGCTGTGACTTTCTTT. This gives the protein CATSSGQGAVTFF. This chain links TRBV15 with TRBJ1-1; 8 bases fit TRBD1. Germline values: CDR1 LNHNV, CDR2 YYDKDF (reference sequence). With 3 bases clipped from V and 12 bases from J, the junction kept 9 bases outside the gene matches. This CDR3 contains 13 residues.

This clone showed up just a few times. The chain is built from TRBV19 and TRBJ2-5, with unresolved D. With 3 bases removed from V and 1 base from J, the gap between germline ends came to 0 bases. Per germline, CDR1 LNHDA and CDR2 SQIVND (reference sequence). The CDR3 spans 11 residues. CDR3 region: CASSIQETQYF. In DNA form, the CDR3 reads TGTGCCAGTAGTATCCAAGAGACCCAGTACTTC.

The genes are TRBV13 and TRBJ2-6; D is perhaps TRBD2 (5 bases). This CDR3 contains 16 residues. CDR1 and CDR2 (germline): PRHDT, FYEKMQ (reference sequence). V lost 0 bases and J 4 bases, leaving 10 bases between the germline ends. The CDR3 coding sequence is TGTGCCAGCAGCTTAGGCGAGGGAACAGGGGCCAACGTCCTGACTTTC. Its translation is CASSLGEGTGANVLTF.

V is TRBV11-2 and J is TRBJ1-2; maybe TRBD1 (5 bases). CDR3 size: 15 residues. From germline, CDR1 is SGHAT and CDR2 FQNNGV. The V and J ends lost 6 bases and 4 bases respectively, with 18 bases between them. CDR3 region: CASSPRQGAGYGYTF. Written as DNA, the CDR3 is TGTGCCAGCAGTCCAAGGCAGGGCGCTGGCTATGGCTACACCTTC.

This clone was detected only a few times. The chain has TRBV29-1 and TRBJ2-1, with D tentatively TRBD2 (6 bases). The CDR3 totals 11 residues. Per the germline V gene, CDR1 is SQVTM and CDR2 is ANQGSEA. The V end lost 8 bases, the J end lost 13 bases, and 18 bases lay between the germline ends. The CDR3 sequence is CSLILGGEQFF. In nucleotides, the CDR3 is TGCAGCCTAATTCTCGGGGGAGAACAGTTCTTC.

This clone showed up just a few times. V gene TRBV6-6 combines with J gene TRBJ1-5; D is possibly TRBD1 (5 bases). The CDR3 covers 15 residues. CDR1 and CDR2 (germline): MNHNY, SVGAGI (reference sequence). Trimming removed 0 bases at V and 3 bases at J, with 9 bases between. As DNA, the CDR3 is TGTGCCAGCAGTTACTCGTCAGGGCCCAATCAGCCCCAGCATTTT. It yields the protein CASSYSSGPNQPQHF.

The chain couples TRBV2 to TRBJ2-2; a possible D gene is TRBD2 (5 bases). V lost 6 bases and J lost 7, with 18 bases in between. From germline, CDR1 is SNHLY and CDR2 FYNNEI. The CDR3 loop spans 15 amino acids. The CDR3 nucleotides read TGTGCCAGCAGGTCAACTCGGGGTACGATCGGGGAGCTGTTTTTT. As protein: CASRSTRGTIGELFF.

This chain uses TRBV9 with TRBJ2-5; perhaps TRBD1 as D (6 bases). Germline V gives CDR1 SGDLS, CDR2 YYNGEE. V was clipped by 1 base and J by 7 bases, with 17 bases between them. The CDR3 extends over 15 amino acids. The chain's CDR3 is CASSVSDSVGGTQYF. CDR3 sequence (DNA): TGTGCCAGCAGCGTATCGGACAGTGTAGGGGGGACCCAGTACTTC.

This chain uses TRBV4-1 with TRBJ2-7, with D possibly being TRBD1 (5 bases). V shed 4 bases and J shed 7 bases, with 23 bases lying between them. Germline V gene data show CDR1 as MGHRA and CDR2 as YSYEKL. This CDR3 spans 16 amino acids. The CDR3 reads CASSPRQPLLPSEQYF. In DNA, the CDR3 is TGCGCCAGCAGCCCTCGACAGCCCCTTTTACCGTCGGAGCAGTACTTC.

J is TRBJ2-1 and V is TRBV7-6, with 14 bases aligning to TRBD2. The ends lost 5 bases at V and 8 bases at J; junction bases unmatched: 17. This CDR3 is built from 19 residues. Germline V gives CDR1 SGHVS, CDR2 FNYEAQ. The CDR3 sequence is CASSARTSGRLQIWDEQFF. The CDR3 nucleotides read TGTGCCAGCAGCGCCAGGACTAGCGGGAGGCTCCAGATTTGGGATGAGCAGTTCTTC.

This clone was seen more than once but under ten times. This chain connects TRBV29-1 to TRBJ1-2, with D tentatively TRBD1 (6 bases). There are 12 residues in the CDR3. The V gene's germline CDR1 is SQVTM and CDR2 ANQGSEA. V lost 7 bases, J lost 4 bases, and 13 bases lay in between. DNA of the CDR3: TGCAGCGCCAGGGGCCTCAGCTATGGCTACACCTTC. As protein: CSARGLSYGYTF.

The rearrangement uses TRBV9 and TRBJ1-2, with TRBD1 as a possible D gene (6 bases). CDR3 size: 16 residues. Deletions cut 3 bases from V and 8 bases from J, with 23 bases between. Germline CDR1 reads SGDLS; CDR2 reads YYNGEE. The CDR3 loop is CASSGDTGLENGGYTF. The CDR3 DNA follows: TGTGCCAGCAGCGGGGACACGGGACTCGAAAATGGGGGCTACACCTTC.

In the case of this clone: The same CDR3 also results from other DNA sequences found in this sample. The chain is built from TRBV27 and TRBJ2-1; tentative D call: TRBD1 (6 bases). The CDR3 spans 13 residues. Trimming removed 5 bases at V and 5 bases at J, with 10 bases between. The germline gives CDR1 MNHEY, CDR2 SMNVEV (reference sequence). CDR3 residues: CASSLGQNNEQFF. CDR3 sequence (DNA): TGTGCCAGCAGTCTAGGACAGAACAATGAGCAGTTCTTC.

The CDR3 DNA follows: TGCAGCGTTGAAATGGACAGGGGACAGCCCCAGCATTTT. Translated: CSVEMDRGQPQHF. J is TRBJ1-5 and V is TRBV29-1; 9 bases agree with TRBD1. V shed 2 bases, J shed 7 bases, and the junction held 3 bases outside the gene matches. This CDR3 spans 13 amino acids. Looked up from germline, CDR1 is SQVTM and CDR2 is ANQGSEA.

In DNA, the CDR3 is TGTGCCAGCAGCTCCTACAGTTACGAGCAGTACTTC. It encodes CASSSYSYEQYF. V and J are TRBV28 and TRBJ2-7, with D unresolved. V was trimmed by 6 bases and J by 4 bases, leaving 10 bases between them. Germline loops: CDR1 MDHEN, CDR2 SYDVKM. The length of the CDR3 is 12 residues.

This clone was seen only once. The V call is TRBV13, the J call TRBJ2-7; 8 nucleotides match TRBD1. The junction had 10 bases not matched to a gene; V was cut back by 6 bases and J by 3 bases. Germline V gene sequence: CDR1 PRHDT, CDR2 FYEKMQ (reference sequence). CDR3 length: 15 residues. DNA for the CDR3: TGTGCCAGCAGTTACCGGACAGGGCAGGACTACGAGCAGTACTTC. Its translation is CASSYRTGQDYEQYF.

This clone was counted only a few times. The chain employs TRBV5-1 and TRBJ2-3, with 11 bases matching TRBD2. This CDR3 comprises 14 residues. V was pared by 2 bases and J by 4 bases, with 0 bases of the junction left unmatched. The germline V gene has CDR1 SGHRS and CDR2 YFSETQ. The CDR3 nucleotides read TGCGCCAGCAGCTTTAGCGGGAGGGCAGATACGCAGTATTTT. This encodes CASSFSGRADTQYF. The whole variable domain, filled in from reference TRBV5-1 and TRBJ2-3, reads KAGVTQTPRYLIKTRGQQVTLSCSPISGHRSVSWYQQTPGQGLQFLFEYFSETQRNKGNFPGRFSGRQFSNSRSEMNVSTLELGDSALYLCASSFSGRADTQYFGPGTRLTVL.

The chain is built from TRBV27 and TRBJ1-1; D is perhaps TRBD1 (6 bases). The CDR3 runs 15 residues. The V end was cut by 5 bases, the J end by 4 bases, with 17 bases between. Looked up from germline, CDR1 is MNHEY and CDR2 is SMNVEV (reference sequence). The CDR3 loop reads CASSPRSGVRTEAFF. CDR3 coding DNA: TGTGCCAGCAGTCCACGCTCAGGGGTTCGCACTGAAGCTTTCTTT.

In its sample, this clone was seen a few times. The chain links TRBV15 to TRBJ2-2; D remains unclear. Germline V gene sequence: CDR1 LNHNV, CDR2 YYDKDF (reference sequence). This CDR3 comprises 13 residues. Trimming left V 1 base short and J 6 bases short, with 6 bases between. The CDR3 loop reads CATSRVRAGELFF. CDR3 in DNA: TGTGCCACCAGCAGAGTCCGGGCCGGGGAGCTGTTTTTT.

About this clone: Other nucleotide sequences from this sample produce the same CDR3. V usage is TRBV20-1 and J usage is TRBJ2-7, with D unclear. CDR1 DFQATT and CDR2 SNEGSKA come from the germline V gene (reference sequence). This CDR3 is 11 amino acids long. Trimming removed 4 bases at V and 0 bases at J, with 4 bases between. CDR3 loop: CSAILSYEQYF. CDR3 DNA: TGCAGTGCTATTCTCTCCTACGAGCAGTACTTC.